Listed below are T cell receptor beta chains from one sample, sequenced in a study of response to subunit inactivated influenza vaccine. TCRdb called the RT-PCR reads again in MiXCR, with one record for every CDR3 protein. Of 710,000 or so distinct CDR3 sequences listed, roughly 14% are singletons. Sequenced here: PBMCs from blood, sampled 11 to 12 days after vaccination. All receptors come from a man aged 45 to 65 who received an inactivated influenza vaccine. The CDR3 runs from the conserved cysteine through the conserved F or W. A D gene is named only where the DNA matches it firmly. Not every row has a clone size; where given, it reads once, few, many or a size class.

CDR3aa: CASSQGGGRGSYEQYF
CDR3nt: TGTGCCAGCAGCCAAGGCGGCGGGAGAGGTTCCTACGAGCAGTACTTC
j_gene: TRBJ2-7
v_gene: TRBV14
abundance: .
d_gene: TRBD2

CDR3aa: CASSVDGGADYTQYF
CDR3nt: TGTGCCAGCAGTGTGGACGGGGGGGCTGATTATACGCAGTATTTT
j_gene: TRBJ2-3
v_gene: TRBV2
abundance: .
d_gene: TRBD2

CDR3aa: CASSHRTGGQETQYF
CDR3nt: TGCGCCAGCAGCCACCGGACAGGGGGCCAAGAGACCCAGTACTTC
j_gene: TRBJ2-5
v_gene: TRBV4-1
abundance: few
d_gene: TRBD1

CDR3aa: CASSQETSGRLRNEQFF
CDR3nt: TGTGCCAGCAGCCAAGAGACTAGCGGGAGACTGCGCAATGAGCAGTTCTTC
j_gene: TRBJ2-1
v_gene: TRBV3-1
abundance: few
d_gene: TRBD2

CDR3aa: CASKGSPSRRELFF
CDR3nt: TGTGCCAGCAAGGGATCACCTTCCCGTCGGGAGCTGTTTTTT
j_gene: TRBJ2-2
v_gene: TRBV28
abundance: .
d_gene: .

CDR3aa: CSACASGRTYEQYF
CDR3nt: TGCAGTGCGTGTGCTAGCGGGAGAACCTACGAGCAGTACTTC
j_gene: TRBJ2-7
v_gene: TRBV20-1
abundance: few
d_gene: TRBD2

CDR3aa: CSAHELAGPRVEQFF
CDR3nt: TGCAGTGCCCACGAACTAGCGGGACCTCGGGTTGAGCAGTTCTTC
j_gene: TRBJ2-1
v_gene: TRBV20-1
abundance: .
d_gene: TRBD2

CDR3aa: CSASEGGSWEQYF
CDR3nt: TGCAGCGCTTCAGAGGGCGGTTCGTGGGAGCAGTACTTC
j_gene: TRBJ2-7
v_gene: TRBV29-1
abundance: .
d_gene: .

CDR3aa: CATSREGRGLSSYEQYF
CDR3nt: TGTGCCACCAGCAGAGAGGGCAGGGGGCTTAGCTCCTACGAGCAGTACTTC
j_gene: TRBJ2-7
v_gene: TRBV15
abundance: few
d_gene: TRBD1

CDR3aa: CASSEVRGSTGELFF
CDR3nt: TGTGCCAGCAGTGAGGTCAGGGGTTCGACCGGGGAGCTGTTTTTT
j_gene: TRBJ2-2
v_gene: TRBV2
abundance: once
d_gene: .

CDR3aa: CAISVRGTEAFF
CDR3nt: TGTGCCATCAGTGTCAGGGGAACTGAAGCTTTCTTT
j_gene: TRBJ1-1
v_gene: TRBV10-3
abundance: few
d_gene: .

CDR3aa: CAISPSGLGELFF
CDR3nt: TGTGCCATCAGCCCCAGCGGGCTAGGGGAGCTGTTTTTT
j_gene: TRBJ2-2
v_gene: TRBV10-3
abundance: few
d_gene: .

CDR3aa: CASSLSRADTQYF
CDR3nt: TGTGCCAGCAGCTTAAGCAGGGCAGATACGCAGTATTTT
j_gene: TRBJ2-3
v_gene: TRBV7-2
abundance: many
d_gene: .

CDR3aa: CASSLWQGAPYNEQFF
CDR3nt: TGTGCCAGCAGTTTATGGCAGGGGGCCCCCTACAATGAGCAGTTCTTC
j_gene: TRBJ2-1
v_gene: TRBV28
abundance: .
d_gene: TRBD1

CDR3aa: CSAGQGASEQFF
CDR3nt: TGCAGTGCCGGACAGGGGGCGAGTGAGCAGTTCTTC
j_gene: TRBJ2-1
v_gene: TRBV20-1
abundance: .
d_gene: TRBD1

CDR3aa: CASSLQPGQGYEQYF
CDR3nt: TGCGCCAGCAGCTTACAACCGGGACAGGGGTACGAGCAGTACTTC
j_gene: TRBJ2-7
v_gene: TRBV5-1
abundance: .
d_gene: TRBD1

CDR3aa: CASSPPGKEPQHF
CDR3nt: TGTGCCAGCAGCCCTCCGGGGAAAGAGCCCCAGCATTTT
j_gene: TRBJ1-5
v_gene: TRBV3-1
abundance: few
d_gene: .

CDR3aa: CASSADRSSYEQYF
CDR3nt: TGTGCCAGCAGTGCCGACCGGAGCTCCTACGAGCAGTACTTC
j_gene: TRBJ2-7
v_gene: TRBV25-1
abundance: few
d_gene: .

CDR3aa: CSASPGASGNTIYF
CDR3nt: TGCAGTGCCTCCCCAGGAGCCTCTGGAAACACCATATATTTT
j_gene: TRBJ1-3
v_gene: TRBV20-1
abundance: .
d_gene: .

CDR3aa: CASSLGDLYGYTF
CDR3nt: TGTGCCAGCAGCTTAGGGGATCTCTATGGCTACACCTTC
j_gene: TRBJ1-2
v_gene: TRBV7-9
abundance: few
d_gene: .

CDR3aa: CATSDLQIRAGAGTDTQYF
CDR3nt: TGTGCCACCAGTGATTTGCAAATCAGAGCGGGAGCCGGCACAGATACGCAGTATTTT
j_gene: TRBJ2-3
v_gene: TRBV24-1
abundance: few
d_gene: TRBD2

CDR3aa: CSVSKGGGETQYF
CDR3nt: TGCAGCGTCTCAAAAGGGGGAGGAGAGACCCAGTACTTC
j_gene: TRBJ2-5
v_gene: TRBV29-1
abundance: .
d_gene: .

CDR3aa: CASTWGQGAVGYGYTF
CDR3nt: TGTGCCAGCACCTGGGGACAGGGGGCGGTAGGCTATGGCTACACCTTC
j_gene: TRBJ1-2
v_gene: TRBV12-3/TRBV12-4
abundance: few
d_gene: TRBD1

CDR3aa: CASSLGLAGALSETQYF
CDR3nt: TGCGCCAGCAGCTTGGGTCTAGCGGGGGCCCTGTCGGAGACCCAGTACTTC
j_gene: TRBJ2-5
v_gene: TRBV5-1
abundance: .
d_gene: TRBD2

CDR3aa: CASSALQETQYF
CDR3nt: TGTGCCAGCAGCGCGCTCCAAGAGACCCAGTACTTC
j_gene: TRBJ2-5
v_gene: TRBV7-9
abundance: many
d_gene: .

CDR3aa: CASSLVGDRYHLFF
CDR3nt: TGTGCCAGCAGCTTAGTGGGGGACAGGTATCATTTGTTCTTC
j_gene: TRBJ2-1
v_gene: TRBV7-6
abundance: .
d_gene: TRBD1

CDR3aa: CATSRDRPSGTQYF
CDR3nt: TGTGCCACCAGCCGAGACAGGCCAAGCGGGACGCAGTATTTT
j_gene: TRBJ2-3
v_gene: TRBV15
abundance: few
d_gene: .

CDR3aa: CASSQARSQFF
CDR3nt: TGTGCCAGCAGCCAAGCTAGAAGTCAGTTCTTC
j_gene: TRBJ2-1
v_gene: TRBV3-1
abundance: .
d_gene: .

CDR3aa: CASRQAGTGEGETQYF
CDR3nt: TGCGCCAGCAGACAAGCCGGGACAGGGGAAGGAGAGACCCAGTACTTC
j_gene: TRBJ2-5
v_gene: TRBV5-1
abundance: few
d_gene: TRBD1

CDR3aa: CASSQGLAGTYEQYF
CDR3nt: TGCGCCAGCAGCCAAGGGCTAGCGGGGACCTACGAGCAGTACTTC
j_gene: TRBJ2-7
v_gene: TRBV4-3
abundance: many
d_gene: TRBD2

CDR3aa: CSVQGRNYGYTF
CDR3nt: TGCAGCGTTCAGGGGAGGAACTATGGCTACACCTTC
j_gene: TRBJ1-2
v_gene: TRBV29-1
abundance: .
d_gene: .

CDR3aa: CASSPFQGFRSSSYNEQFF
CDR3nt: TGTGCCAGCAGCCCTTTCCAAGGCTTTCGGTCGTCTTCCTACAATGAGCAGTTCTTC
j_gene: TRBJ2-1
v_gene: TRBV4-2
abundance: few
d_gene: .

CDR3aa: CASRPGTGEAFF
CDR3nt: TGTGCCAGCAGACCAGGGACTGGGGAAGCTTTCTTT
j_gene: TRBJ1-1
v_gene: TRBV7-9
abundance: few
d_gene: .

CDR3aa: CASSEQFGSGYNEQFF
CDR3nt: TGTGCCAGCAGTGAACAATTTGGTTCGGGGTACAATGAGCAGTTCTTC
j_gene: TRBJ2-1
v_gene: TRBV6-1
abundance: .
d_gene: .

CDR3aa: CASSPTGNEQFF
CDR3nt: TGTGCCAGCTCACCGACGGGTAATGAGCAGTTCTTC
j_gene: TRBJ2-1
v_gene: TRBV18
abundance: .
d_gene: .

CDR3aa: CAVDLHQETQYF
CDR3nt: TGTGCCGTAGATCTTCACCAAGAGACCCAGTACTTC
j_gene: TRBJ2-5
v_gene: TRBV14
abundance: few
d_gene: .

CDR3aa: CASSLAGPTGELFF
CDR3nt: TGTGCCAGCAGTTTGGCGGGCCCCACCGGGGAGCTGTTTTTT
j_gene: TRBJ2-2
v_gene: TRBV12-3/TRBV12-4
abundance: many
d_gene: .

CDR3aa: CASRKGGPTNEKLFF
CDR3nt: TGTGCCAGCAGAAAGGGCGGACCAACTAATGAAAAACTGTTTTTT
j_gene: TRBJ1-4
v_gene: TRBV6-1
abundance: few
d_gene: .

CDR3aa: CSVEYPGHRATQYF
CDR3nt: TGCAGCGTTGAATACCCGGGACACCGGGCGACCCAGTACTTC
j_gene: TRBJ2-5
v_gene: TRBV29-1
abundance: .
d_gene: .

CDR3aa: CASSLVTGAKNIQYF
CDR3nt: TGTGCCAGCAGTTTGGTTACGGGGGCCAAAAACATTCAGTACTTC
j_gene: TRBJ2-4
v_gene: TRBV28
abundance: .
d_gene: .

CDR3aa: CSAGAGGYEQYF
CDR3nt: TGCAGTGCAGGGGCAGGGGGGTACGAGCAGTACTTC
j_gene: TRBJ2-7
v_gene: TRBV20-1
abundance: few
d_gene: .

CDR3aa: CASNRLAGDLGNEQFF
CDR3nt: TGTGCCAGCAATCGACTAGCGGGAGACCTCGGGAATGAGCAGTTCTTC
j_gene: TRBJ2-1
v_gene: TRBV6-1
abundance: few
d_gene: TRBD2

CDR3aa: CASSTASYEQYF
CDR3nt: TGTGCCAGCAGCACTGCGAGCTACGAGCAGTACTTC
j_gene: TRBJ2-7
v_gene: TRBV7-9
abundance: .
d_gene: .

CDR3aa: CASSHPRSGFYNEQFF
CDR3nt: TGTGCCAGCAGCCACCCCAGGAGCGGTTTCTACAATGAGCAGTTCTTC
j_gene: TRBJ2-1
v_gene: TRBV3-1
abundance: .
d_gene: .

CDR3aa: CASSQVLGTSSYNEQFF
CDR3nt: TGCGCCAGCAGCCAAGTCTTAGGGACAAGCTCCTACAATGAGCAGTTCTTC
j_gene: TRBJ2-1
v_gene: TRBV4-1
abundance: .
d_gene: .